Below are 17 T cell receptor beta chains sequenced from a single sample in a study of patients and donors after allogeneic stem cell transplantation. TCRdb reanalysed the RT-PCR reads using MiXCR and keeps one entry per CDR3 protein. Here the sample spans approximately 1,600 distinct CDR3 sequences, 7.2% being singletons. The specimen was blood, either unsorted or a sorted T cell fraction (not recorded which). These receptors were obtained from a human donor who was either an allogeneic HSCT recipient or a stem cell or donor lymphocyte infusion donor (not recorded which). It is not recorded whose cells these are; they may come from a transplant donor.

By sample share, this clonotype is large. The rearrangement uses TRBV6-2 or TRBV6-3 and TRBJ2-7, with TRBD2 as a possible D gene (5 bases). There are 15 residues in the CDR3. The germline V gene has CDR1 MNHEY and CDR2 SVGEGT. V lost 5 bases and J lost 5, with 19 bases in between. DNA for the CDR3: TGTGCCAGCAGTCCCAGCCTGGAGGCCGGGCACGAGCAGTACTTC. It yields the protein CASSPSLEAGHEQYF.

The CDR3 DNA sequence: TGTGCCAGCAGCCAAGATACCTTAGGGAAACTGTTTTTT. Translation: CASSQDTLGKLFF. The chain recombines TRBV14 with TRBJ1-4; D gene unclear. This CDR3 is 13 amino acids long. Germline loops: CDR1 SGHDN, CDR2 FVKESK. The ends were cut back, 0 bases at V and 11 bases at J, with 10 bases in the middle. The full variable domain, completed using reference TRBV14 and TRBJ1-4, is EAGVTQFPSHSVIEKGQTVTLRCDPISGHDNLYWYRRVMGKEIKFLLHFVKESKQDESGMPNNRFLAERTGGTYSTLKVQPAELEDSGVYFCASSQDTLGKLFFGSGTQLSVL.

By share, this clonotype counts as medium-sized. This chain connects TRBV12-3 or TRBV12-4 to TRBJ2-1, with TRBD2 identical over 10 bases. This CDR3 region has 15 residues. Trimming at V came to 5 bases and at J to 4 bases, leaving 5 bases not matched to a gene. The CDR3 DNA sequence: TGTGCCAGCAGTACTAGCGGGGTAGATTACAATGAGCAGTTCTTC. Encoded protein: CASSTSGVDYNEQFF.

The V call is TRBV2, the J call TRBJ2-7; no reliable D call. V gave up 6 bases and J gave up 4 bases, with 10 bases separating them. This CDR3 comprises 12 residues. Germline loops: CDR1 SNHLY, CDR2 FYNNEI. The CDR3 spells CASRGIRYEQYF. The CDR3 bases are TGTGCCAGCAGGGGAATAAGGTACGAGCAGTACTTC. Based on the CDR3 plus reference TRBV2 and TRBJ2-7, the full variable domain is EPEVTQTPSHQVTQMGQEVILRCVPISNHLYFYWYRQILGQKVEFLVSFYNNEISEKSEIFDDQFSVERPDGSNFTLKIRSTKLEDSAMYFCASRGIRYEQYFGPGTRLTVT.

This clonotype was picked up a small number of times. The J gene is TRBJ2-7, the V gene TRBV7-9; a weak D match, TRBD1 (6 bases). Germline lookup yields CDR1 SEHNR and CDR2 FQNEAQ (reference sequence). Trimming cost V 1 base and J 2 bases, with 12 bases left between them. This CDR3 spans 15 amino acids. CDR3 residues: CASSLVGDKTYEQYF. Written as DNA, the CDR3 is TGTGCCAGCAGCTTAGTAGGGGACAAGACCTACGAGCAGTACTTC. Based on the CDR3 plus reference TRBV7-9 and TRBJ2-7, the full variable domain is DTGVSQNPRHKITKRGQNVTFRCDPISEHNRLYWYRQTLGQGPEFLTYFQNEAQLEKSRLLSDRFSAERPKGSFSTLEIQRTEQGDSAMYLCASSLVGDKTYEQYFGPGTRLTVT.

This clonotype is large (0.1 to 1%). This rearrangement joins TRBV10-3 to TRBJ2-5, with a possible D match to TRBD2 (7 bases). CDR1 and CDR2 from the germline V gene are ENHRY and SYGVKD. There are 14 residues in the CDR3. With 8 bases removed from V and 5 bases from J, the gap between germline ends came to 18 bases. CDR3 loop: CAIGSAGAQETQYF. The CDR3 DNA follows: TGTGCCATCGGGTCCGCGGGGGCACAGGAGACCCAGTACTTC.

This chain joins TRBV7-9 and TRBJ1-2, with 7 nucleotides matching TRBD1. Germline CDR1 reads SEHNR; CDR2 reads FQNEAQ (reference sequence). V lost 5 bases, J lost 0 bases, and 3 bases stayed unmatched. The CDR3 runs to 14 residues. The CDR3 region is CASSPGTANYGYTF. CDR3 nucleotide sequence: TGTGCCAGCAGCCCCGGGACAGCTAACTATGGCTACACCTTC.

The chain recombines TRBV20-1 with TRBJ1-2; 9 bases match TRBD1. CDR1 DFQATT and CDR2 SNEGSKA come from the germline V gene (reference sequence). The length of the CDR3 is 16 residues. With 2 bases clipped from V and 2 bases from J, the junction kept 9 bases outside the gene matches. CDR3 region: CSARSPSQGANYGYTF. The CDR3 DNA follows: TGCAGTGCTAGATCCCCCTCACAGGGGGCAAACTATGGCTACACCTTC.

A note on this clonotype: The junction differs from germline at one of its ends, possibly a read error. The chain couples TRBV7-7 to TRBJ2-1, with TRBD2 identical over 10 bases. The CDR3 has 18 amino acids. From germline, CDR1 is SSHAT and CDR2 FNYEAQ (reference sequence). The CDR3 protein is CASSPITSGANSYNEQFF. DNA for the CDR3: TGTGCTAGCAGCCCTATAACTAGCGGGGCGAACTCCTACAATGAGCAGTTCTTC.

CDR3 bases: TGCAGTGCTAGAGACCCTGGACGTGTGGAGACCCAGTACTTC. Translated: CSARDPGRVETQYF. The chain joins TRBV20-1 to TRBJ2-5; no firm D call. Germline CDR1 is DFQATT and CDR2 is SNEGSKA (reference sequence). Trimming pared 0 bases from V and 5 bases from J, leaving 13 bases between. This CDR3 comprises 14 residues.

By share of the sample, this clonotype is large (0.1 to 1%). The CDR3, as DNA: TGTGCCAGCAGCCAGTCCTACAATGAGCAGTTCTTC. It translates to CASSQSYNEQFF. The chain combines TRBV6-2 or TRBV6-3 with TRBJ2-1; no clear D gene. The CDR3 totals 12 residues. Germline CDR1 reads MNHEY; CDR2 reads SVGEGT. V shed 6 bases and J shed 1 base, with 4 bases lying between them.

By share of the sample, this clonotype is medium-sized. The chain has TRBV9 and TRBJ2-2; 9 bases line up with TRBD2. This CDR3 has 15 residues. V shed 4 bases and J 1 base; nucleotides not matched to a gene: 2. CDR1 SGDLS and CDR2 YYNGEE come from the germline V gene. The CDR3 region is CASSLAGVNTGELFF. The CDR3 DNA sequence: TGTGCCAGCAGCTTAGCGGGGGTGAACACCGGGGAGCTGTTTTTT. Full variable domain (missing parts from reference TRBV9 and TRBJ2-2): DSGVTQTPKHLITATGQRVTLRCSPRSGDLSVYWYQQSLDQGLQFLIQYYNGEERAKGNILERFSAQQFPDLHSELNLSSLELGDSALYFCASSLAGVNTGELFFGEGSRLTVL.

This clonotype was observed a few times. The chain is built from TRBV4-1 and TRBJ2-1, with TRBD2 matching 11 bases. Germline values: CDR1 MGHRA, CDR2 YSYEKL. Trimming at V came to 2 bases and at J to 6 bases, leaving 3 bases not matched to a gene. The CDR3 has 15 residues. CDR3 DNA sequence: TGCGCCAGCAGCCAACCTACTAGCGGGAGCAATGAGCAGTTCTTC. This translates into CASSQPTSGSNEQFF.

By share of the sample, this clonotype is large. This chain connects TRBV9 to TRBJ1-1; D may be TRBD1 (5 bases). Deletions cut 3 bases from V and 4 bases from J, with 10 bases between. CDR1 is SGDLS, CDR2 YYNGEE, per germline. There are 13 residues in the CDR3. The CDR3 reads CASSEAGSTEAFF. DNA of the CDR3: TGTGCCAGCAGCGAAGCAGGGAGCACTGAAGCTTTCTTT.

The CDR3: CASGQGNEQFF. As DNA, the CDR3 is TGTGCCAGCGGACAGGGGAATGAGCAGTTCTTC. The chain couples TRBV6-5 to TRBJ2-1; TRBD1 aligns across 9 bases. V trimming: 8 bases; J trimming: 7 bases; junction bases outside the gene matches: 0. Germline-derived CDR1 and CDR2 are MNHEY and SVGAGI. This CDR3 has 11 residues.

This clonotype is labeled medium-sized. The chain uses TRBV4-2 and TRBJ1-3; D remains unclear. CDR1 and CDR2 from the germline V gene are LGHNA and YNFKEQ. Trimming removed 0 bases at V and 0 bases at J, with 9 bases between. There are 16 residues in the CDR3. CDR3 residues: CASSQDTGYSGNTIYF. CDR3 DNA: TGTGCCAGCAGCCAAGACACGGGGTACTCTGGAAACACCATATATTTT.

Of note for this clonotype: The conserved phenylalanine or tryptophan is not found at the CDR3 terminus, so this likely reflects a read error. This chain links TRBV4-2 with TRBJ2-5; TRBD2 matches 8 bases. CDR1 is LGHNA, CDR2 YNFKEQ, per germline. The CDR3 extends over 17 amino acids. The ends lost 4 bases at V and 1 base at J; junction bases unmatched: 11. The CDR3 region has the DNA TGTGCCAGCAGCCCGGATTACCGCGGGAGGACCCAAGAGACCCAGTACCTC. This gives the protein CASSPDYRGRTQETQYL.